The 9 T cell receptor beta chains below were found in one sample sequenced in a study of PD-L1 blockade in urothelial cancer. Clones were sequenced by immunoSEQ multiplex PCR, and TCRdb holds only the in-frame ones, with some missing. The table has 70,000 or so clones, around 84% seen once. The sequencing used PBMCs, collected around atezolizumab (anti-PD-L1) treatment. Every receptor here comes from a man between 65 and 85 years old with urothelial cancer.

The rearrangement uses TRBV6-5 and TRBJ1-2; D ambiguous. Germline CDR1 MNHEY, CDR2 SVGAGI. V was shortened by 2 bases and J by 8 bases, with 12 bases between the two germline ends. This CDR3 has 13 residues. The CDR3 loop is CASSYAVRPGYTF. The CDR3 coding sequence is TGTGCCAGCAGTTACGCGGTGAGGCCCGGCTACACCTTC.

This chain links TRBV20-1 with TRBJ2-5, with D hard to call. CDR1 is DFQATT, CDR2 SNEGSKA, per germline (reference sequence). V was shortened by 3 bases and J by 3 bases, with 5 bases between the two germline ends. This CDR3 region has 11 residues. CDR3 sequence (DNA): TGCAGTGCTAGCGGAGAAGAGACCCAGTACTTC. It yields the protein CSASGEETQYF.

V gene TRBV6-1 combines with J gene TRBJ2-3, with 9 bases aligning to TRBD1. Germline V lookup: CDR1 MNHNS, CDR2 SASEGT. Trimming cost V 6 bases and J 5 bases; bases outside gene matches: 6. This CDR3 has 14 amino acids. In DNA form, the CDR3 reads TGTGCCAGCAGCGCCGGGACAGGGCAAGATACGCAGTATTTT. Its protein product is CASSAGTGQDTQYF.

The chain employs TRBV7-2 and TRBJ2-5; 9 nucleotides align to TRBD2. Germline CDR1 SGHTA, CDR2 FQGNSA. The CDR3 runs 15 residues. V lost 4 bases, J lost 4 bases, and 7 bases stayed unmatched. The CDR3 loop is CASSWNSGSGETQYF. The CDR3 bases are TGTGCCAGCAGCTGGAATAGCGGGAGCGGAGAGACCCAGTACTTC.

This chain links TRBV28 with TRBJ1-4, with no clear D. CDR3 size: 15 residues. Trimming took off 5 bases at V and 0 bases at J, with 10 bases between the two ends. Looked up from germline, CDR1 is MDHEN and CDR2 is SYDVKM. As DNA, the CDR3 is TGTGCCAGCAGTCACAGACCTGCAACTAATGAAAAACTGTTTTTT. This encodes CASSHRPATNEKLFF.

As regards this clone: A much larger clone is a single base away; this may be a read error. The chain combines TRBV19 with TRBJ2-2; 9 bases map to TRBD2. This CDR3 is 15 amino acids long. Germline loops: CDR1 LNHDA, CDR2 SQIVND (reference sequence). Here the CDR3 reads CASSPLAGHTGKLFF. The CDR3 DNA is TGTGCCAGTAGTCCTCTAGCGGGACACACCGGGAAGCTGTTTTTT.

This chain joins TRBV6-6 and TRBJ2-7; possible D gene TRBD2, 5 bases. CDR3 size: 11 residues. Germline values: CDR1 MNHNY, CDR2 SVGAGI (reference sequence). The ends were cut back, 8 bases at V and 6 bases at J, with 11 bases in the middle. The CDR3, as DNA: TGTGCCAGCCAACTAGATCGCGAGCAGTACTTC. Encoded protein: CASQLDREQYF.

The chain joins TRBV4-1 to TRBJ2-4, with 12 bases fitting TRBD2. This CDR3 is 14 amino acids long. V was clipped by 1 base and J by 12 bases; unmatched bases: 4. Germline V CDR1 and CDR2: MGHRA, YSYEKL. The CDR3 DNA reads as TGCGCCAGCAGCCAAGCTCTAGCGGGAGGGGGTCAGTACTTC. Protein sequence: CASSQALAGGGQYF.

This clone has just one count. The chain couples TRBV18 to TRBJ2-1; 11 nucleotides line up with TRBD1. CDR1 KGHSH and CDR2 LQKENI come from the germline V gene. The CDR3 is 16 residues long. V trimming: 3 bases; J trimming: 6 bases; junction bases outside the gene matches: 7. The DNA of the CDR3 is TGTGCCAGCTCACCCACCAGGGACAGGGGGACCAATGAGCAGTTCTTC. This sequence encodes CASSPTRDRGTNEQFF.